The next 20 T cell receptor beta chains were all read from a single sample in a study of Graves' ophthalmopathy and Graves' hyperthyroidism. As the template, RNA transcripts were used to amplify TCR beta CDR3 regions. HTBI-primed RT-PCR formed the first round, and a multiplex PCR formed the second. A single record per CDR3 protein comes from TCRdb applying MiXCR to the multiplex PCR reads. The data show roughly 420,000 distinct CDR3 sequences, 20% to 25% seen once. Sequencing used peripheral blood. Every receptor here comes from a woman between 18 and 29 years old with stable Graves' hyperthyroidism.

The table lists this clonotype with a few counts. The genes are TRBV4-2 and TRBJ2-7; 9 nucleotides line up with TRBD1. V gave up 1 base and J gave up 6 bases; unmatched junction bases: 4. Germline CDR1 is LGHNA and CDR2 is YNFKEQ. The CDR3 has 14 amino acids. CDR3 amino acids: CASSQGRTGVEQYF. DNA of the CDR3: TGTGCCAGCAGCCAAGGGAGGACAGGGGTCGAGCAGTACTTC.

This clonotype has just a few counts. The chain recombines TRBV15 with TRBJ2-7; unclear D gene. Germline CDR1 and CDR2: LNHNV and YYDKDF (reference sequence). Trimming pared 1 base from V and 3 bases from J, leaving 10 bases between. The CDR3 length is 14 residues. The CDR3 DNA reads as TGTGCCACCAGCAGAGTAAGACAAGACTACGAGCAGTACTTC. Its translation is CATSRVRQDYEQYF.

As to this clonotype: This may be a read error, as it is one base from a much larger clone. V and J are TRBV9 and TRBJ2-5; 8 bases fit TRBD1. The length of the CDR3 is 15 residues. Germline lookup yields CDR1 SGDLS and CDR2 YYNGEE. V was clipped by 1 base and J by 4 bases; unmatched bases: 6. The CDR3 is CASSVTLDRVETQYF. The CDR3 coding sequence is TGTGCCAGCAGCGTAACTCTGGACAGGGTAGAGACCCAGTACTTC. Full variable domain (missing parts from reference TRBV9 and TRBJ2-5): DSGVTQTPKHLITATGQRVTLRCSPRSGDLSVYWYQQSLDQGLQFLIQYYNGEERAKGNILERFSAQQFPDLHSELNLSSLELGDSALYFCASSVTLDRVETQYFGPGTRLLVL.

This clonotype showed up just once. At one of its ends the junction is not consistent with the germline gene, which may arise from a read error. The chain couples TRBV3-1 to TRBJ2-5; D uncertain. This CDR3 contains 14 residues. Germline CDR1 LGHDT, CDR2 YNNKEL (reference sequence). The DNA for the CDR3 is TGTGCCAGCAGTCAAGCAGCTCGACAAGAGACCCAGTACTTC. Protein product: CASSQAARQETQYF.

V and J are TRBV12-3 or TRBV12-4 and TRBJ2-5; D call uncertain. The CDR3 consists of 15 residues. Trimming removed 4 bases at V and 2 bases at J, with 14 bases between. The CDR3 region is CASSSRHDRQETQYF. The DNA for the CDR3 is TGTGCCAGCAGTTCCCGCCACGATAGACAAGAGACCCAGTACTTC.

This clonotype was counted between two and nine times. The CDR3 here is CASSPRDGSRQPQHF. Written as DNA, the CDR3 is TGTGCCAGCAGTCCACGGGACGGTTCGCGGCAGCCCCAGCATTTT. J is TRBJ1-5 and V is TRBV27, with D possibly matching TRBD1 (5 bases). Trimming stripped 5 bases from V and 7 bases from J, with 18 bases between. Germline CDR1 is MNHEY and CDR2 is SMNVEV (reference sequence). This CDR3 has 15 amino acids.

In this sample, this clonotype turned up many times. The chain's CDR3 is CASSLFGQGPLSNQPQHF. CDR3 DNA sequence: TGTGCCAGCAGCTTATTCGGGCAGGGGCCCCTTAGCAATCAGCCCCAGCATTTT. The rearrangement uses TRBV11-2 and TRBJ1-5; D might be TRBD1 (6 bases). Trimming stripped 2 bases from V and 0 bases from J, with 17 bases between. The CDR3 sequence is 18 residues long. The V gene's germline CDR1 is SGHAT and CDR2 FQNNGV.

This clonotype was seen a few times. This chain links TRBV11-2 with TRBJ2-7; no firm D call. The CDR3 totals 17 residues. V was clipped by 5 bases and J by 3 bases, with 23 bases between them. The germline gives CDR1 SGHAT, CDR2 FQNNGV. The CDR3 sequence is CASSRSTGSYPLYEQYF. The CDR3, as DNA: TGTGCCAGCAGCCGTTCGACTGGATCTTATCCCCTCTACGAGCAGTACTTC. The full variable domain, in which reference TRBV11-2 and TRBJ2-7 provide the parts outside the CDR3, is EAGVAQSPRYKIIEKRQSVAFWCNPISGHATLYWYQQILGQGPKLLIQFQNNGVVDDSQLPKDRFSAERLKGVDSTLKIQPAKLEDSAVYLCASSRSTGSYPLYEQYFGPGTRLTVT.

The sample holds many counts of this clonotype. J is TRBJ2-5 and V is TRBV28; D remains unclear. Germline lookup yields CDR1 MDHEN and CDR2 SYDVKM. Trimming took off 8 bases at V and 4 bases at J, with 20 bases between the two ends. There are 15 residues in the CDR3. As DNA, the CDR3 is TGTGCCAGCCTAGTCGTGGAAAACCCTTCAGAGACCCAGTACTTC. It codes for CASLVVENPSETQYF. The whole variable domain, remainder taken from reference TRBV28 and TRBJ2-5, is DVKVTQSSRYLVKRTGEKVFLECVQDMDHENMFWYRQDPGLGLRLIYFSYDVKMKEKGDIPEGYSVSREKKERFSLILESASTNQTSMYLCASLVVENPSETQYFGPGTRLLVL.

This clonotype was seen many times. The CDR3 bases are TGTGCCAGCAGCGGGACCTCCTACGAGCAGTACTTC. Translated, it gives CASSGTSYEQYF. The chain couples TRBV5-6 to TRBJ2-7; D possibly matches TRBD1 or TRBD2 (5 bases each). Between the trimmed V and J ends, which lost 4 bases and 0 bases, there was a span of 5 bases. Germline loops: CDR1 SGHDT, CDR2 YYEEEE. This CDR3 spans 12 amino acids.

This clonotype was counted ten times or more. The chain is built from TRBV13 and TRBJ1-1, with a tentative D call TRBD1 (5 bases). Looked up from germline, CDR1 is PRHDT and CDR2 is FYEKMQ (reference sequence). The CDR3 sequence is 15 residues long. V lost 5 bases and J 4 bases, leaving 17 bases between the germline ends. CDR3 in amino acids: CASSIVKGLGTEAFF. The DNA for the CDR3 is TGTGCCAGCAGCATCGTTAAGGGGTTGGGCACTGAAGCTTTCTTT.

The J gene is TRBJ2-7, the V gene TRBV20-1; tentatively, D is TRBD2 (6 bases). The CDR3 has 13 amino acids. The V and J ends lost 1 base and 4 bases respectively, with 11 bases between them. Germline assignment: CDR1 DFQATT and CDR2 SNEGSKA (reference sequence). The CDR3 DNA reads TGCAGTGCTAGAGCCCCTCGGGGGTACGAGCAGTACTTC. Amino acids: CSARAPRGYEQYF.

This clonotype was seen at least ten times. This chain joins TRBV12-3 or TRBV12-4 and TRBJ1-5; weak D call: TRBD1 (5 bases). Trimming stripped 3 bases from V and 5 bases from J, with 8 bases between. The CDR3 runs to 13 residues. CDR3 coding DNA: TGTGCCAGCAGTTTCCAGGGAGATCAGCCCCAGCATTTT. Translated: CASSFQGDQPQHF.

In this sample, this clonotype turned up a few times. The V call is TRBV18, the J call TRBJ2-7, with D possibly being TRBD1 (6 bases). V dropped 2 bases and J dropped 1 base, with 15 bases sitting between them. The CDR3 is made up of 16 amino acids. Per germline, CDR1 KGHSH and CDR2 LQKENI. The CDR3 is CASSPIWGPRSYEQYF. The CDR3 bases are TGTGCCAGCTCACCAATCTGGGGGCCTAGGTCCTACGAGCAGTACTTC.

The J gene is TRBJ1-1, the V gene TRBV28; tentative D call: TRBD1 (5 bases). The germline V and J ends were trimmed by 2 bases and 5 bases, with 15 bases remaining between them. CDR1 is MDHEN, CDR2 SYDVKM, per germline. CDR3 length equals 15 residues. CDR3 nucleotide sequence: TGTGCCAGCAGTTTAGACAGCAACCAGTATACTGAAGCTTTCTTT. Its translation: CASSLDSNQYTEAFF.

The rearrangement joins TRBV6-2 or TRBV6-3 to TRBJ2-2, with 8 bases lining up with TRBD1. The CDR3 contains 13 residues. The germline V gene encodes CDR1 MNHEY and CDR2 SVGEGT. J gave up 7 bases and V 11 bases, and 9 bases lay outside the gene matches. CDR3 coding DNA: TGTGCCGCTCGCCAGGGGGCGGGCGGGGAGCTGTTTTTT. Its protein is CAARQGAGGELFF.

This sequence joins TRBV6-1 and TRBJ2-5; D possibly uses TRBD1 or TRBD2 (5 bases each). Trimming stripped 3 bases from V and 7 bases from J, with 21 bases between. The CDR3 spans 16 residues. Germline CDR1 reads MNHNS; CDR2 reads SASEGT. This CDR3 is CASSDPGRRTLVTQYF. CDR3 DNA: TGTGCCAGCAGTGACCCGGGACGTAGGACTCTTGTGACCCAGTACTTC.

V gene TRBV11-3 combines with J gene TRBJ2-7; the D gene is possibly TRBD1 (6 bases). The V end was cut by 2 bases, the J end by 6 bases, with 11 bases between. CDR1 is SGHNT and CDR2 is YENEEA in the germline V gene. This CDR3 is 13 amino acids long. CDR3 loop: CASSLFDRPEQYF. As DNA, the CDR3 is TGTGCCAGCAGCTTATTCGACAGGCCCGAGCAGTACTTC.

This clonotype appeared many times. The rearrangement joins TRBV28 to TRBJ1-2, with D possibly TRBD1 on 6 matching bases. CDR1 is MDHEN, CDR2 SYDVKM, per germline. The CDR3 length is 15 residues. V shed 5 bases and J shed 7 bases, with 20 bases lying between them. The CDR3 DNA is TGTGCCAGCAGTCTCTTTGAGGCCACAGGGACTGGCTACACCTTC. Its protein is CASSLFEATGTGYTF.

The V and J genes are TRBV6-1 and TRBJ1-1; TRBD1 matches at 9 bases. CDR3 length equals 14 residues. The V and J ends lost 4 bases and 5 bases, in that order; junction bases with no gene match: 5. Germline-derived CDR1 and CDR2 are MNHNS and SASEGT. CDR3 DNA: TGTGCCAGCAGTGCCGGGACAGGGCGAACTGAAGCTTTCTTT. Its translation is CASSAGTGRTEAFF.